This TCR beta chain was recovered during a study of CD8 T cells in Susac syndrome. Unmatched junction bases numbered 10, after V lost 5 bases and J lost 10 bases. CDR3 size: 14 residues. From germline, CDR1 is GTSNPN and CDR2 SVGIG (reference sequence). This clonotype was recorded only once. Reverse transcription of roughly 0.5 to 1 ug RNA used random hexamers. TCRdb reprocessed the immunoSEQ multiplex PCR reads with MiXCR, giving one entry per CDR3 protein. Of around 150,000 distinct CDR3 sequences listed, 85% to 95% are singletons. Sequencing was performed on CD4+ T cells from PBMCs. The chain uses TRBV30 and TRBJ1-6; 8 bases are shared with TRBD1. This TCR came from a human donor with multiple sclerosis. As DNA, the CDR3 is TGTGCCTGGCAACCCGGGACAGGCTACTCACCCCTCCACTTT. It is translated as CAWQPGTGYSPLHF.